These 20 T cell receptor beta chains share one sample of origin, sequenced in a study of cytomegalovirus exposure and HLA in healthy donors. 13 Jbeta primers and 60 Vbeta primers were used for the PCR. The repertoire was sequenced with immunoSEQ multiplex PCR; TCRdb's copy has only in-frame clones and lacks some. Of some 99,000 clones listed, about 80% were seen once; the top ten hold 2%. Sequencing was done on a sample of PBMCs. These receptors came from a man between 35 and 55 years old in good health and CMV-seronegative.

The chain combines TRBV7-2 with TRBJ1-3; D is perhaps TRBD1 (6 bases). V was clipped by 2 bases and J by 2 bases, with 16 bases between them. Per the germline V gene, CDR1 is SGHTA and CDR2 is FQGNSA. The CDR3 consists of 17 residues. Here the CDR3 reads CASSLTPNRVAGNTIYF. As DNA, the CDR3 is TGTGCCAGCAGCTTAACCCCGAACAGGGTGGCTGGAAACACCATATATTTT.

This clone was picked up a small number of times. The chain links TRBV19 to TRBJ1-2; 9 bases map to TRBD1. The CDR3 spans 15 residues. Germline lookup yields CDR1 LNHDA and CDR2 SQIVND (reference sequence). V trimming: 3 bases; J trimming: 6 bases; junction bases outside the gene matches: 8. The CDR3 nucleotides are TGTGCCAGTAGTATCAAGTTGGGGACAGGGAATGGCTACACCTTC. It translates to CASSIKLGTGNGYTF.

The table lists this clone with a few counts. The J gene is TRBJ1-5, the V gene TRBV15; no reliable D call. Trimming stripped 1 base from V and 6 bases from J, with 16 bases between. Germline loops: CDR1 LNHNV, CDR2 YYDKDF (reference sequence). The length of the CDR3 is 16 residues. Written as DNA, the CDR3 is TGTGCCACCAGCAGAGGGGCCGTCCGTCAAGGTCAGCCCCAGCATTTT. This codes for CATSRGAVRQGQPQHF. Full variable domain (remainder filled in from reference TRBV15 and TRBJ1-5): DAMVIQNPRYQVTQFGKPVTLSCSQTLNHNVMYWYQQKSSQAPKLLFHYYDKDFNNEADTPDNFQSRRPNTSFCFLDIRSPGLGDTAMYLCATSRGAVRQGQPQHFGDGTRLSIL.

This chain uses TRBV27 with TRBJ2-7, with 12 bases identical to TRBD2. The V segment lost 5 bases and the J segment 2 bases; nucleotides outside the gene matches: 7. Germline CDR1 MNHEY, CDR2 SMNVEV (reference sequence). The CDR3 has 16 amino acids. Here the CDR3 DNA reads TGTGCCAGCAGTCCACTGACTAGCGGGGGTACCTACGAGCAGTACTTC. Amino acid sequence: CASSPLTSGGTYEQYF.

With respect to this clone: The sample carries other DNA sequences with the same CDR3. The rearrangement uses TRBV4-3 and TRBJ2-7; D call uncertain. In germline, CDR1 is LGHNA, CDR2 YSLEER. The CDR3 has 15 residues. Trimming shortened V by 0 bases and J by 2 bases, and 11 bases separated the two germline ends. The CDR3 is CASSQETGNTYEQYF. In nucleotides, the CDR3 is TGCGCCAGCAGCCAAGAGACTGGCAATACCTACGAGCAGTACTTC.

This clone was observed a handful of times. This chain uses TRBV6-6 with TRBJ1-5, with a possible D match to TRBD1 (6 bases). The V and J ends lost 7 bases and 9 bases respectively, with 16 bases between them. This CDR3 has 13 amino acids. CDR1 and CDR2 (germline): MNHNY, SVGAGI (reference sequence). CDR3 bases: TGTGCCAGCACCCTGGGGGCTGGGCGGCCCCAGCATTTT. Its protein is CASTLGAGRPQHF.

The rearrangement links TRBV27 to TRBJ2-3; D gene unclear. Trimming cost V 2 bases and J 1 base, with 16 bases left between them. Germline assignment: CDR1 MNHEY and CDR2 SMNVEV (reference sequence). The CDR3 has 17 residues. CDR3 DNA sequence: TGTGCCAGCAGTTTAAGGTTATTGGGCTTCGGCACAGATACGCAGTATTTT. It is translated as CASSLRLLGFGTDTQYF.

This rearrangement joins TRBV28 to TRBJ2-7, with TRBD1 identical over 9 bases. The CDR3 sequence is 17 residues long. The V and J ends lost 3 bases and 3 bases, in that order; junction bases with no gene match: 12. Germline V gives CDR1 MDHEN, CDR2 SYDVKM. CDR3 DNA sequence: TGTGCCAGCAGTTTCGTGATTTGGGGACAGGGAATCTACGAGCAGTACTTC. This codes for CASSFVIWGQGIYEQYF. The variable domain in full, with the rest retrieved from reference TRBV28 and TRBJ2-7, is DVKVTQSSRYLVKRTGEKVFLECVQDMDHENMFWYRQDPGLGLRLIYFSYDVKMKEKGDIPEGYSVSREKKERFSLILESASTNQTSMYLCASSFVIWGQGIYEQYFGPGTRLTVT.

The gene calls are TRBV19 and TRBJ2-1; 7 bases align to TRBD2. The germline V gene encodes CDR1 LNHDA and CDR2 SQIVND (reference sequence). Losses at the gene ends were 2 bases for V and 6 bases for J; bases not matched to a gene: 4. The CDR3 is made up of 14 amino acids. CDR3 region: CASSITSGVNEQFF. CDR3 sequence (DNA): TGTGCCAGTAGTATAACCAGCGGGGTCAATGAGCAGTTCTTC. Supplemented by reference TRBV19 and TRBJ2-1, the full variable domain reads DGGITQSPKYLFRKEGQNVTLSCEQNLNHDAMYWYRQDPGQGLRLIYYSQIVNDFQKGDIAEGYSVSREKKESFPLTVTSAQKNPTAFYLCASSITSGVNEQFFGPGTRLTVL.

J is TRBJ2-1 and V is TRBV2, with 11 bases fitting TRBD2. Trimming took 0 bases from V and 1 from J; bases not matched to a gene: 11. Germline lookup yields CDR1 SNHLY and CDR2 FYNNEI. This CDR3 has 20 residues. The CDR3 bases are TGTGCCAGCAGTGAAGCGCTTCGTCTAGCGGGGGGTGGATCCTACAATGAGCAGTTCTTC. The encoded protein is CASSEALRLAGGGSYNEQFF.

This chain links TRBV7-2 with TRBJ2-5, with 10 bases fitting TRBD1. This CDR3 is 14 amino acids long. J was trimmed by 6 bases and V by 4 bases; bases with no gene match: 5. Germline CDR1 SGHTA, CDR2 FQGNSA. Here the CDR3 reads CASSSTGGLKTQYF. The CDR3 bases are TGTGCCAGCAGCTCGACAGGGGGCCTGAAGACCCAGTACTTC.

In its sample, this clone was seen a few times. The chain employs TRBV5-4 and TRBJ1-2, with TRBD1 matching 7 bases. V was clipped by 1 base and J by 0 bases; unmatched bases: 3. The germline gives CDR1 SGHNT, CDR2 YYREEE (reference sequence). This CDR3 spans 15 amino acids. CDR3 amino acids: CASSLTQGANYGYTF. CDR3 DNA: TGTGCCAGCAGCTTGACCCAGGGGGCTAACTATGGCTACACCTTC.

In this sample, this clone turned up a few times. V gene TRBV9 combines with J gene TRBJ2-3; D ambiguous. Deletions cut 1 base from V and 6 bases from J, with 9 bases between. The CDR3 runs 13 residues. Germline CDR1 and CDR2: SGDLS and YYNGEE. CDR3: CASSVSSLDTQYF. The CDR3 DNA follows: TGTGCCAGCAGCGTATCCTCTTTGGATACGCAGTATTTT.

This clone has only a few counts. The chain carries TRBV15 and TRBJ1-6; 10 bases agree with TRBD1. Germline-derived CDR1 and CDR2 are LNHNV and YYDKDF (reference sequence). Trimming cost V 0 bases and J 9 bases; bases outside gene matches: 5. CDR3 length: 16 residues. CDR3 sequence: CATSRDRDRGGSPLHF. Here the CDR3 DNA reads TGTGCCACCAGCAGAGACCGGGACAGGGGAGGTTCACCCCTCCACTTT.

This sequence joins TRBV6-4 and TRBJ2-2; D not certain. CDR1 and CDR2 from the germline V gene are MRHNA and SNTAGT. V lost 2 bases and J lost 4, with 11 bases in between. The CDR3 spans 15 residues. The CDR3 loop reads CASSDRGDATGELFF. CDR3 bases: TGTGCCAGCAGTGACAGAGGCGACGCCACCGGGGAGCTGTTTTTT.

The chain links TRBV7-2 to TRBJ1-6; no definite D call. The CDR3 spans 12 residues. V lost 4 bases and J lost 10, with 8 bases in between. Germline V CDR1 and CDR2: SGHTA, FQGNSA. The chain's CDR3 is CASSSPPSPLHF. The CDR3 DNA reads TGTGCCAGCAGCTCCCCCCCATCACCCCTCCACTTT.

This clone was observed a few times. Here the CDR3 reads CASSPNGGRGGVYEQYF. CDR3 sequence (DNA): TGTGCCAGCAGCCCTAACGGGGGGCGAGGGGGTGTCTACGAGCAGTACTTC. This chain links TRBV7-2 with TRBJ2-7, with D perhaps matching TRBD2 (7 bases). Germline CDR1 reads SGHTA; CDR2 reads FQGNSA. Trimming pared 5 bases from V and 3 bases from J, leaving 23 bases between. This CDR3 contains 17 residues.

This chain links TRBV4-3 with TRBJ1-4; possibly TRBD1 for D (5 bases). CDR3 length equals 14 residues. Germline CDR1 reads LGHNA; CDR2 reads YSLEER. The ends were cut back, 5 bases at V and 4 bases at J, with 11 bases in the middle. In DNA, the CDR3 is TGCGCCAGCAGCGTACAACAGGTTAATGAAAAACTGTTTTTT. Encoded protein: CASSVQQVNEKLFF.

This chain links TRBV4-3 with TRBJ2-7; D might be TRBD1 (7 bases). CDR1 is LGHNA, CDR2 YSLEER, per germline. The CDR3 runs to 15 residues. Deletions cut 1 base from V and 2 bases from J, with 12 bases between. The CDR3 here is CASSQGRDRTYEQYF. CDR3 nucleotides: TGCGCCAGCAGCCAAGGGCGGGACAGAACCTACGAGCAGTACTTC.

V is TRBV10-2 and J is TRBJ2-1, with 9 bases matching TRBD2. Germline values: CDR1 WSHSY, CDR2 SAAADI. The trim removed 0 bases at V and 9 bases at J, leaving 9 bases unmatched. The CDR3 is 16 amino acids. This chain's CDR3 is CASSESRLADEPEQFF. CDR3 sequence (DNA): TGCGCCAGCAGTGAGTCGAGACTAGCGGACGAACCTGAGCAGTTCTTC.